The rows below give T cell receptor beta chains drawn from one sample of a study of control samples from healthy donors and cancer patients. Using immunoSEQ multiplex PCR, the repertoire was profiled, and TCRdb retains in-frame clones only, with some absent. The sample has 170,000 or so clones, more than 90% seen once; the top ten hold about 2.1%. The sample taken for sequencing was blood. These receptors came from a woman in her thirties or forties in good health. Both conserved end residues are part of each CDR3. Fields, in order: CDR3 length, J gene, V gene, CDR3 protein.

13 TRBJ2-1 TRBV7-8 CASSYSRENEQFF
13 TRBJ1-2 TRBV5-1 CASSLGGADGYTF
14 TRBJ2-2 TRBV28 CASSFGAGTGELFF
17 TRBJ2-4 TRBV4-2 CASSQPLVTAGENIQYF
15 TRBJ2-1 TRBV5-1 CASSFRQGSYNEQFF
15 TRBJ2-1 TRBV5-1 CASSLRGEPYNEQFF
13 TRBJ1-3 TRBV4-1 CASSQDGGNTIYF
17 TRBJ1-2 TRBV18 CASSRTGGGVANYGYTF
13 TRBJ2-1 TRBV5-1 CASSLAVLDEQFF
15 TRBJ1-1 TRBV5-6 CASSYPGTGGSEAFF
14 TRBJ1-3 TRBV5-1 CASSLSGFGNTIYF
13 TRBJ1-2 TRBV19 CASSMGGPYGYTF
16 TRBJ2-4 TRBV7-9 CASSSTGRIAKNIQYF
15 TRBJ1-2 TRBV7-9 CASSLGRGETYGYTF
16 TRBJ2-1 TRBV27 CASSTRTSGGSNEQFF
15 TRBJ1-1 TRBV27 CASSRRGPMNTEAFF
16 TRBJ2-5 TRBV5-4 CASSSMTGELGETQYF
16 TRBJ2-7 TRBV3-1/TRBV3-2 CASSQDIGTGIYEQYF
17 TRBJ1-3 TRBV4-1 CASSPPWGQGVGNTIYF
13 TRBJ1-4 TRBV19 CASSARRDEKLFF
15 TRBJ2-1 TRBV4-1 CASSLPGAGYNEQFF
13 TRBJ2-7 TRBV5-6 CASSWGTSYEQYF
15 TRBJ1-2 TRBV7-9 CASSSLPGELYGYTF
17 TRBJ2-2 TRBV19 CASTTMRRGGNTGELFF
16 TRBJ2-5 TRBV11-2 CASSYDRLGGLETQYF
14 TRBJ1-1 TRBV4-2 CASSQGLVWTEAFF
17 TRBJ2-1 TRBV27 CASSSPGLAGSYNEQFF
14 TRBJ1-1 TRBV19 CASSIPPANTEAFF
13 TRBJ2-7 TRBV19 CASSIDQAGEQYF
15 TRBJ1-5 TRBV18 CASSPGGISNQPQHF
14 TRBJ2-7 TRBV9 CASSVTGANYEQYF
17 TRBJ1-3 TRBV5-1 CASSLGASGKAGNTIYF
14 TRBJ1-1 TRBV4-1 CASSQRPDNTEAFF
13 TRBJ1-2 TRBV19 CASSIARAGGYTF
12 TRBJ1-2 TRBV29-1 CSVEGGSWGYTF
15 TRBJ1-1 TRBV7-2 CASSPKEIEDTEAFF
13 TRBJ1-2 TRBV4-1 CASSQDGPYGYTF
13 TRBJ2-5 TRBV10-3 CAISAGSQETQYF
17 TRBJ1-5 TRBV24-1 CATSDPVPGQGDQPQHF
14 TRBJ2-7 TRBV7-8 CASSLIQGINEQYF
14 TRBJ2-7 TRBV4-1 CASSPGRGAYEQYF
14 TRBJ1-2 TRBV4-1 CASSRGQGDYGYTF
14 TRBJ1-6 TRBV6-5 CATNKDPGGEALHF
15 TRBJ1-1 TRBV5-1 CASSFWTDSNTEAFF
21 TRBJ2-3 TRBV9 CASSVNPRTSGGANGTDTQYF
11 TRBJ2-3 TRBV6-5 CASTRGDTQYF
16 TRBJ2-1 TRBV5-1 CASSFSPGTGAPEQFF
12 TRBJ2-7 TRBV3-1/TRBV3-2 CASSQKGNEQYF
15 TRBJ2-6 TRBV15 CATSRGPLGANVLTF
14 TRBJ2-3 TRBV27 CASRPGQGKDTQYF
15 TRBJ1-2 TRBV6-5 CASSYGEPRLYGYTF
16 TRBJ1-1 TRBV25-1 CASGGGTGLMNTEAFF
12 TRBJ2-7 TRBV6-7 CASLDSSYEQYF